These T cell receptor beta chains were read from a single sample in a study of human T cells and chemical hapten exposure. TCRdb re-called the RACE reads with MiXCR, one entry per CDR3 protein. Here the sample spans 200,000 to 300,000 distinct CDR3 sequences, approximately 8.4% being singletons. The sequences come from whole blood, collected in connection with sensitization to the hapten diphenylcyclopropenone (DPC). The source is a woman between 35 and 50 years old with alopecia areata. Some clones in this sample may be carry-over from other donors' samples. Each CDR3 is given with its conserved first and last residue. D genes are given only for firm matches. Some rows have no size entry. The others give once, few or many, or a class for an expanded clone.

size: few; V: TRBV6-2/TRBV6-3; D: TRBD1; J: TRBJ2-1; length: 15; DNA: TGTGCCAGCAGTTACCCGACAGGGGGCTACAATGAGCAGTTCTTC; CDR3: CASSYPTGGYNEQFF
size: NA; V: TRBV20-1; D: NA; J: TRBJ1-1; length: 15; DNA: TGCAGTGCGACGCCACCGGGACGCATGAACACTGAAGCTTTCTTT; CDR3: CSATPPGRMNTEAFF
size: NA; V: TRBV24-1; D: NA; J: TRBJ2-1; length: 13; DNA: TGTGCCACAGGAAACGGGGGCGGTTATGAGCAGTTCTTC; CDR3: CATGNGGGYEQFF
size: many; V: TRBV5-6; D: NA; J: TRBJ2-1; length: 13; DNA: TGTGCCAGCAGGGGCAGAGGGTTAGGTGAGCAGTTCTTC; CDR3: CASRGRGLGEQFF
size: NA; V: TRBV21-1; D: NA; J: TRBJ2-2; length: 15; DNA: TGTGCCAGCAGCAAAGAGCAGGGATTCACCGGGGAGCTGTTTTTT; CDR3: CASSKEQGFTGELFF
size: NA; V: TRBV4-2; D: TRBD2; J: TRBJ2-4; length: 15; DNA: TGTGCCAGCAGCGGGCTAGCGGGAGAACAAGGCATTCAGTACTTC; CDR3: CASSGLAGEQGIQYF
size: NA; V: TRBV10-3; D: NA; J: TRBJ2-7; length: 13; DNA: TGTGCCATCAGTGAGTCCCCTATCTACGAGCAGTACTTC; CDR3: CAISESPIYEQYF
size: NA; V: TRBV5-1; D: TRBD1; J: TRBJ1-2; length: 14; DNA: TGCGCCAGCAGACAGGGACAGCTTAACTATGGCTACACCTTC; CDR3: CASRQGQLNYGYTF
size: many; V: TRBV19; D: TRBD1; J: TRBJ2-6; length: 18; DNA: TGTGCCAGTACCTCACAGAGGACAGGGGGAACTGGGGCCAACGTCCTGACTTTC; CDR3: CASTSQRTGGTGANVLTF
size: few; V: TRBV11-1; D: NA; J: TRBJ2-3; length: 14; DNA: TGTGCCAGCAGCTTAGATGTCAAGGCAGATACGCAGTATTTT; CDR3: CASSLDVKADTQYF
size: few; V: TRBV12-3/TRBV12-4; D: NA; J: TRBJ1-2; length: 14; DNA: TGTGCCAGCAGTTTCCTCGTTATGACCGGGGGCTACACCTTC; CDR3: CASSFLVMTGGYTF
size: many; V: TRBV29-1; D: NA; J: TRBJ2-2; length: 12; DNA: TGCAGCGTTCTACGGGACACCGGGGAGCTGTTTTTT; CDR3: CSVLRDTGELFF
size: many; V: TRBV2; D: TRBD1; J: TRBJ1-5; length: 14; DNA: TGTGCCAGCAGTGAAAACAGGGGTAGCCAGCCCCAGCATTTT; CDR3: CASSENRGSQPQHF
size: NA; V: TRBV24-1; D: TRBD2; J: TRBJ2-1; length: 15; DNA: TGTGCCACCAGTGATTTAACGGGAGGGCCGGTTGAGCAGTTCTTC; CDR3: CATSDLTGGPVEQFF
size: few; V: TRBV9; D: NA; J: TRBJ2-5; length: 14; DNA: TGTGCCAGCACCGAGGCAGGAGGTTCAGAGACCCAGTACTTC; CDR3: CASTEAGGSETQYF
size: many; V: TRBV6-5; D: NA; J: TRBJ1-1; length: 12; DNA: TGTGCCAGCAGTTACCCCTCCGAGGAAGCTTTCTTT; CDR3: CASSYPSEEAFF
size: NA; V: TRBV6-2/TRBV6-3; D: NA; J: TRBJ2-7; length: 14; DNA: TGTGCCAGCAGTTACTCCGGGACACAGTACGAGCAGTACTTC; CDR3: CASSYSGTQYEQYF
size: many; V: TRBV18; D: NA; J: TRBJ1-5; length: 13; DNA: TGTGCCAGCTCACCTCAGGGAGATCAGCCCCAGCATTTT; CDR3: CASSPQGDQPQHF
size: NA; V: TRBV29-1; D: NA; J: TRBJ2-5; length: 14; DNA: TGCAGCGTTTGGGGGGCAGGCGTACAAGAGACCCAGTACTTC; CDR3: CSVWGAGVQETQYF
size: NA; V: TRBV9; D: TRBD2; J: TRBJ2-2; length: 16; DNA: TGTGCCACCCCGGGCGGGAGGGCCTTAGGATCCGGGGAGCTGTTTTTT; CDR3: CATPGGRALGSGELFF
size: NA; V: TRBV18; D: NA; J: TRBJ2-7; length: 14; DNA: TGTGCCAGCTCACCAGGGCAGTACTCCTACGAGCAGTACTTC; CDR3: CASSPGQYSYEQYF
size: NA; V: TRBV11-2; D: NA; J: TRBJ2-5; length: 14; DNA: TGTGCCAGCAGCTTAGGACCCAGCCAAGAGACCCAGTACTTC; CDR3: CASSLGPSQETQYF
size: few; V: TRBV5-1; D: NA; J: TRBJ2-1; length: 13; DNA: TGCGCCAGCAGCTTGGGCTACAGGGTTGAGCAGTTCTTC; CDR3: CASSLGYRVEQFF
size: NA; V: TRBV3-1; D: NA; J: TRBJ2-1; length: 15; DNA: TGTGCCAGCAGCCAAGTAGGGGTTCCTCTCAATGAGCAGTTCTTC; CDR3: CASSQVGVPLNEQFF